Each of the 20 T cell receptor beta chains below was sequenced from the same sample in a study of chronic HIV infection and antiretroviral therapy. In TCRdb, the 5' RACE reads were re-called with MiXCR into one record per CDR3 protein. The profile shows 40,000 to 50,000 distinct CDR3 sequences, approximately 19% of them singletons. The sequencing input was peripheral blood. These receptors came from an adult who had HIV and had not received antiretroviral therapy, or was an uninfected healthy control (not recorded which).

The chain couples TRBV29-1 to TRBJ2-1, with 8 bases aligning to TRBD1. Germline trimming cut 6 bases from V and 10 bases from J; bases unmatched to any gene: 5. In germline, CDR1 is SQVTM, CDR2 ANQGSEA. The CDR3 contains 11 residues. CDR3 bases: TGCAGCGTGGACAGGGTCTTAGAGCAGTTCTTC. It yields the protein CSVDRVLEQFF.

This clonotype was detected a few times. The chain links TRBV29-1 to TRBJ1-2, with D possibly being TRBD1 (5 bases). Germline loops: CDR1 SQVTM, CDR2 ANQGSEA. V was shortened by 1 base and J by 9 bases, with 15 bases between the two germline ends. CDR3 length: 13 residues. CDR3 bases: TGCAGCGTTGAAGCAGGGCAGGGAGTCAGCTACACCTTC. It is translated as CSVEAGQGVSYTF.

The rearrangement uses TRBV28 and TRBJ2-7, with no clear D. The V gene lost 5 bases and the J gene lost 0 bases, with 8 bases spanning the gap. This CDR3 contains 13 residues. The germline CDR1 and CDR2 sequences are MDHEN and SYDVKM. Here the CDR3 reads CASSVGFSYEQYF. Written as DNA, the CDR3 is TGTGCCAGCAGTGTGGGTTTCTCCTACGAGCAGTACTTC.

V gene TRBV11-1 combines with J gene TRBJ2-7; D is unresolved. The CDR3 sequence is 13 residues long. V shed 6 bases and J shed 8 bases, with 17 bases lying between them. Per germline, CDR1 SGHAT and CDR2 FQDESV (reference sequence). The CDR3 nucleotides are TGTGCCAGCAGTTCGGCCAACCCCCCAAAGCAGTACTTC. As protein: CASSSANPPKQYF. The variable domain in full, with the rest retrieved from reference TRBV11-1 and TRBJ2-7, is EAEVAQSPRYKITEKSQAVAFWCDPISGHATLYWYRQILGQGPELLVQFQDESVVDDSQLPKDRFSAERLKGVDSTLKIQPAELGDSAMYLCASSSANPPKQYFGPGTRLTVT.

There are a few counts of this clonotype. This chain uses TRBV11-1 with TRBJ2-2; no clear D gene. V was pared by 1 base and J by 2 bases, with 5 bases between. CDR3 length: 14 residues. The germline CDR1 and CDR2 sequences are SGHAT and FQDESV (reference sequence). The DNA for the CDR3 is TGTGCCAGCAGCTTAGGCACTAACACCGGGGAGCTGTTTTTT. The encoded protein is CASSLGTNTGELFF.

V gene TRBV9 combines with J gene TRBJ2-7; D gene ambiguous. V was pared by 2 bases and J by 3 bases, with 6 bases between. CDR1 is SGDLS, CDR2 YYNGEE, per germline. The CDR3 covers 12 residues. CDR3 protein: CASSVGDYEQYF. CDR3 nucleotides: TGTGCCAGCAGCGTTGGAGACTACGAGCAGTACTTC.

The chain recombines TRBV28 with TRBJ2-7, with D unclear. This CDR3 region has 13 residues. Germline V CDR1 and CDR2: MDHEN, SYDVKM. The V end lost 5 bases, the J end lost 0 bases, and 8 bases lay between the germline ends. The CDR3, as DNA: TGTGCCAGCAGTCCTGTAAGCTCCTACGAGCAGTACTTC. It encodes CASSPVSSYEQYF.

The V call is TRBV2, the J call TRBJ2-7; 8 positions agree with TRBD2. V lost 6 bases and J lost 0; bases outside the gene matches: 10. This CDR3 is 16 amino acids long. Germline lookup yields CDR1 SNHLY and CDR2 FYNNEI. For the CDR3, the DNA is TGTGCCAGCAGCGGTGTACTAGCGGACCCCTCCTACGAGCAGTACTTC. Amino acids: CASSGVLADPSYEQYF.

This clonotype has just a few counts. The chain employs TRBV9 and TRBJ1-2, with TRBD1 as a possible D gene (6 bases). There are 15 residues in the CDR3. V was trimmed by 4 bases and J by 8 bases, leaving 21 bases between them. Germline CDR1 is SGDLS and CDR2 is YYNGEE. This chain's CDR3 is CASSSSTGQFFGYTF. The CDR3 coding sequence is TGTGCCAGCAGCTCGAGTACGGGACAATTCTTCGGCTACACCTTC.

This clonotype was picked up a small number of times. J is TRBJ2-3 and V is TRBV25-1, with unresolved D. The CDR3 extends over 17 amino acids. Germline lookup yields CDR1 MGHDK and CDR2 SYGVNS. The V gene lost 8 bases and the J gene lost 1 base, with 22 bases spanning the gap. CDR3 protein: CASRLGRQTAGTDTQYF. The CDR3 DNA follows: TGTGCCAGCCGCCTCGGGCGGCAAACAGCCGGCACAGATACGCAGTATTTT.

The chain carries TRBV28 and TRBJ1-6; D remains unclear. There are 14 residues in the CDR3. CDR1 is MDHEN, CDR2 SYDVKM, per germline. Trimming left V 6 bases short and J 7 bases short, with 13 bases between. The CDR3 DNA reads TGTGCCAGCAGACCCGGCTCCAGAAATTCACCCCTCCACTTT. Protein: CASRPGSRNSPLHF.

The chain uses TRBV18 and TRBJ1-4, with D possibly matching TRBD1 (6 bases). V shed 3 bases and J shed 8 bases, with 19 bases lying between them. Germline V lookup: CDR1 KGHSH, CDR2 LQKENI. The CDR3 contains 16 residues. The chain's CDR3 is CASSPTRDTAREKLFF. The CDR3 region has the DNA TGTGCCAGCTCACCCACCCGGGACACAGCCCGGGAAAAACTGTTTTTT.

This chain uses TRBV7-3 with TRBJ2-1; D uncertain. V lost 2 bases, J lost 6 bases, and 5 bases lay in between. The CDR3 length is 12 residues. Germline values: CDR1 SGHTA, CDR2 FQGTGA. The CDR3 here is CASSLASNEQFF. The CDR3 bases are TGTGCCAGCAGCTTAGCCTCCAATGAGCAGTTCTTC.

The chain combines TRBV5-4 with TRBJ2-5; D is undetermined. Trimming cost V 4 bases and J 5 bases, with 12 bases left between them. From germline, CDR1 is SGHNT and CDR2 YYREEE (reference sequence). This CDR3 is 13 amino acids long. In DNA, the CDR3 is TGTGCCAGCAGCCCAGTGGGCCACGAGACCCAGTACTTC. Amino acid sequence: CASSPVGHETQYF.

The V call is TRBV28, the J call TRBJ2-3, with a tentative D call TRBD2 (6 bases). The CDR3 totals 16 residues. Germline V gives CDR1 MDHEN, CDR2 SYDVKM. The V and J ends lost 4 bases and 1 base respectively, with 15 bases between them. The CDR3 bases are TGTGCCAGCAGTTCTCCTCTAGGGGAGGGCACAGATACGCAGTATTTT. It is translated as CASSSPLGEGTDTQYF.

This clonotype was seen a few times. The chain combines TRBV29-1 with TRBJ1-2, with D tentatively TRBD1 (5 bases). This CDR3 has 15 amino acids. V lost 3 bases and J lost 0, with 14 bases in between. Germline-derived CDR1 and CDR2 are SQVTM and ANQGSEA. CDR3 sequence: CSVDERWGANYGYTF. The CDR3 DNA reads TGCAGCGTTGACGAGCGCTGGGGGGCTAACTATGGCTACACCTTC.

V is TRBV28 and J is TRBJ1-1; D remains unclear. The germline CDR1 and CDR2 sequences are MDHEN and SYDVKM. Trimming removed 8 bases from V and 0 bases from J, with 4 bases in between. The CDR3 has 11 amino acids. In DNA form, the CDR3 reads TGTGCCAGCGGGGTGAACACTGAAGCTTTCTTT. Its protein product is CASGVNTEAFF.

A few counts support this clonotype. The V call is TRBV29-1, the J call TRBJ1-3, with D perhaps TRBD1 (5 bases). V shed 8 bases and J shed 0 bases, with 14 bases lying between them. The germline CDR1 and CDR2 sequences are SQVTM and ANQGSEA. The CDR3 has 14 amino acids. The CDR3 loop is CSTRDANSGNTIYF. The CDR3 region has the DNA TGCAGCACCCGGGACGCGAACTCTGGAAACACCATATATTTT.

This clonotype was seen a few times. The rearrangement links TRBV6-5 to TRBJ2-5; 8 bases are shared with TRBD2. The CDR3 is 14 residues long. Germline V gives CDR1 MNHEY, CDR2 SVGAGI. V trimming: 5 bases; J trimming: 5 bases; junction bases outside the gene matches: 7. As DNA, the CDR3 is TGTGCCAGCAGTCGCGGGACGGGGGGGGAGACCCAGTACTTC. Translated: CASSRGTGGETQYF.

This clonotype has only a few counts. The V and J genes are TRBV28 and TRBJ2-3; 7 bases are shared with TRBD2. The CDR3 totals 16 residues. Germline-derived CDR1 and CDR2 are MDHEN and SYDVKM. The trim removed 3 bases at V and 0 bases at J, leaving 6 bases unmatched. CDR3 residues: CASSFFSAGSTDTQYF. DNA of the CDR3: TGTGCCAGCAGTTTCTTCTCAGCGGGGAGCACAGATACGCAGTATTTT.